This T cell receptor beta chain was identified in a study of blood T cell repertoires in COVID-19. Across the whole study: PBMCs, B-cell-depleted T cells, or T cells were the source of the cDNA or gDNA that made up the material.

The CDR3 has 15 residues. CDR1 SGHDN and CDR2 FVKESK come from the germline V gene. V lost 0 bases, J lost 4 bases, and 0 bases stayed unmatched. Assay used: immunoSEQ multiplex PCR; TCRdb lists only in-frame clones, some missing. The repertoire holds under 400,000 clones, with 90% as singletons. The chain joins TRBV14 to TRBJ2-5; 12 positions match TRBD2. The sequenced sample was peripheral blood. The clonotype was recovered from a man younger than 35 with active or convalescent COVID-19. CDR3 protein: CASSQEGLAGETQYF. The CDR3 nucleotides are TGTGCCAGCAGCCAAGAGGGACTAGCGGGAGAGACCCAGTACTTC.